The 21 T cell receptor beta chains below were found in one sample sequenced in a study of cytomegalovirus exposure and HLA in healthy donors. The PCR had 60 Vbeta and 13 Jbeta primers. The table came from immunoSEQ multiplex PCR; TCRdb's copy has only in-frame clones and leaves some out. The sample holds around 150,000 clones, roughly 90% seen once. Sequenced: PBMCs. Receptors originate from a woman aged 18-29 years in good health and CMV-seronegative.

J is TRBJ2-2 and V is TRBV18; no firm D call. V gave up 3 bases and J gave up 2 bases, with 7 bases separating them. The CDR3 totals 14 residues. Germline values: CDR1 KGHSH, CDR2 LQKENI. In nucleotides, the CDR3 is TGTGCCAGCTCACCGGGCCATAACACCGGGGAGCTGTTTTTT. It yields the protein CASSPGHNTGELFF.

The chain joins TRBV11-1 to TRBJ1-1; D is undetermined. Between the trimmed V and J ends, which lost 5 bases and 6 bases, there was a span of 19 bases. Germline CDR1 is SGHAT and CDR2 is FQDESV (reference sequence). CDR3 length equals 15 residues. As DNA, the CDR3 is TGTGCCAGCAGCCCCGTGACGGGGATGAAGGCTGAAGCTTTCTTT. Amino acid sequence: CASSPVTGMKAEAFF.

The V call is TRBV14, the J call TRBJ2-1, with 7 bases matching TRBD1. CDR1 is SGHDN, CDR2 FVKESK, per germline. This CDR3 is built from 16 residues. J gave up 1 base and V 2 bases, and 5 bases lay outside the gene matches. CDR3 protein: CASSQHWDRSYNEQFF. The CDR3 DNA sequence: TGTGCCAGCAGCCAACACTGGGACAGATCCTACAATGAGCAGTTCTTC. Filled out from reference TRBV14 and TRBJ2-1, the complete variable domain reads EAGVTQFPSHSVIEKGQTVTLRCDPISGHDNLYWYRRVMGKEIKFLLHFVKESKQDESGMPNNRFLAERTGGTYSTLKVQPAELEDSGVYFCASSQHWDRSYNEQFFGPGTRLTVL.

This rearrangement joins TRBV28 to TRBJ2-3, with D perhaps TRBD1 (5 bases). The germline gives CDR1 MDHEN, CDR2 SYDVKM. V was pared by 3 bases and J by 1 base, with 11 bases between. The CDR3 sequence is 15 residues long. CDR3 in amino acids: CASSLPGRGTDTQYF. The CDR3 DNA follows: TGTGCCAGCAGTTTGCCGGGCAGGGGCACAGATACGCAGTATTTT.

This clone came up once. Here the CDR3 reads CASSPASGGREQYF. The CDR3 nucleotides are TGTGCCAGCAGCCCAGCTAGCGGGGGGAGGGAGCAGTACTTC. The genes are TRBV7-6 and TRBJ2-5, with 11 nucleotides matching TRBD2. Germline V gene lookup returns CDR1 SGHVS and CDR2 FNYEAQ. With V trimmed by 5 bases and J by 11 bases, 10 bases remained unmatched. The CDR3 has 14 residues. The full variable domain, rest sourced from reference TRBV7-6 and TRBJ2-5, is GAGVSQSPRYKVTKRGQDVALRCDPISGHVSLYWYRQALGQGPEFLTYFNYEAQQDKSGLPNDRFSAERPEGSISTLTIQRTEQRDSAMYRCASSPASGGREQYFGPGTRLLVL.

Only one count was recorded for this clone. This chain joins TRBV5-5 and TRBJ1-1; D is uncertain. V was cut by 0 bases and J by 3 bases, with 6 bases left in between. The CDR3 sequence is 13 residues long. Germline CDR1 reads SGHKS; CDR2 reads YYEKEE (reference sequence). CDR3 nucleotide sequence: TGTGCCAGCAGCTTGGACAGTCACACTGAAGCTTTCTTT. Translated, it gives CASSLDSHTEAFF.

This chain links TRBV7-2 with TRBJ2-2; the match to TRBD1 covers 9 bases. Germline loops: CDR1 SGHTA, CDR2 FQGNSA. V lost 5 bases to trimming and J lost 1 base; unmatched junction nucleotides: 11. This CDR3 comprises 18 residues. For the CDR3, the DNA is TGTGCCAGCAGCCTGATCGGTCTGGGACAGGGGAACACCGGGGAGCTGTTTTTT. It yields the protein CASSLIGLGQGNTGELFF.

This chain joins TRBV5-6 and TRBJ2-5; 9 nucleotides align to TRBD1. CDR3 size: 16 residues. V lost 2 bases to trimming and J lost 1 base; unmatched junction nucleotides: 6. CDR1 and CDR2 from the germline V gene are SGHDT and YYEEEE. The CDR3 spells CASSLNRGPLQETQYF. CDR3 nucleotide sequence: TGTGCCAGCAGCTTAAACAGGGGGCCCCTCCAAGAGACCCAGTACTTC.

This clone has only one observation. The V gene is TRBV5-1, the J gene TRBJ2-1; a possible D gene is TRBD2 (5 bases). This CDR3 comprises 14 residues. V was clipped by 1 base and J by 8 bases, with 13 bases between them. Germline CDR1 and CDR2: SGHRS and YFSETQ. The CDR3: CASSLFGVGDEQFF. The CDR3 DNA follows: TGCGCCAGCAGCTTGTTCGGGGTTGGGGATGAGCAGTTCTTC.

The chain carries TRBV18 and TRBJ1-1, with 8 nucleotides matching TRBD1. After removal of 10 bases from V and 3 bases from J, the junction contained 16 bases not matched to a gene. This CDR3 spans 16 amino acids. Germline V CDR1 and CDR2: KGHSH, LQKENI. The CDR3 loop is CATSSDRAAGYTEAFF. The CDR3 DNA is TGTGCCACCTCCTCGGACAGGGCCGCAGGGTACACTGAAGCTTTCTTT.

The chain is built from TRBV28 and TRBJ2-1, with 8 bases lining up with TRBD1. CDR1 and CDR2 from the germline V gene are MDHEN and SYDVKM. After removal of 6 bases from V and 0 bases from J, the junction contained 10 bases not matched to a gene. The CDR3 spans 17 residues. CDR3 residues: CASSSDRGVPSYNEQFF. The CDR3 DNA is TGTGCCAGCAGCTCCGACAGGGGCGTTCCCTCCTACAATGAGCAGTTCTTC.

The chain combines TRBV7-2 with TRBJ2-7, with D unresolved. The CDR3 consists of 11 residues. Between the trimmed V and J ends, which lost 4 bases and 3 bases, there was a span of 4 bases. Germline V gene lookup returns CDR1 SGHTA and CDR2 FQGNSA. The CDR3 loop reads CASSSYYEQYF. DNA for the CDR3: TGTGCCAGCAGCTCCTACTACGAGCAGTACTTC.

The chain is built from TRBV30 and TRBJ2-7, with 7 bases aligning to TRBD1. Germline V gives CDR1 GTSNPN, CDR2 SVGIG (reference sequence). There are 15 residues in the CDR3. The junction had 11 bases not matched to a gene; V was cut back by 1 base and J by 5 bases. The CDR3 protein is CAWSAMRGRAHEQYF. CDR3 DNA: TGTGCCTGGAGTGCGATGAGGGGGCGCGCCCACGAGCAGTACTTC.

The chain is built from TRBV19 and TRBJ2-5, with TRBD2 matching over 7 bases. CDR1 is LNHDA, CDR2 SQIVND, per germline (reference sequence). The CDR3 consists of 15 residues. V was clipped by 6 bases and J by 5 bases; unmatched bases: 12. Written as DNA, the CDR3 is TGTGCCAGTAGCCTCATCCGGGGAGGGGTTGAGACCCAGTACTTC. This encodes CASSLIRGGVETQYF.

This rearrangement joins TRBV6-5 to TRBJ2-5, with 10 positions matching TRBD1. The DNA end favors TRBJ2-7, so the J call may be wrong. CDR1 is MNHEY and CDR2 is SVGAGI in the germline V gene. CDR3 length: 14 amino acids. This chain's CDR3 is CASSAGQGVYEQYF. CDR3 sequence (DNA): TGTGCCAGCAGTGCCGGACAGGGGGTGTACGAGCAGTACTTC.

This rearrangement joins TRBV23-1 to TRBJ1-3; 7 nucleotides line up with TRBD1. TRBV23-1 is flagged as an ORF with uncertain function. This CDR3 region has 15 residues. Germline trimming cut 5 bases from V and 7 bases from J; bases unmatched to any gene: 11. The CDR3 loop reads CASSDSSGTANTIYF. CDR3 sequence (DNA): TGCGCCAGCAGTGATTCATCCGGGACAGCGAACACCATATATTTT.

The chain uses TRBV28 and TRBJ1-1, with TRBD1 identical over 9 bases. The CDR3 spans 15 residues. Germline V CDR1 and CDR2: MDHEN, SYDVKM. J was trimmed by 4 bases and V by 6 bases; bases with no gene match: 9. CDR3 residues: CASRDGQGWSTEAFF. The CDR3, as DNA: TGTGCCAGCAGAGATGGACAGGGGTGGAGCACTGAAGCTTTCTTT. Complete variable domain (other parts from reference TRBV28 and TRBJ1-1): DVKVTQSSRYLVKRTGEKVFLECVQDMDHENMFWYRQDPGLGLRLIYFSYDVKMKEKGDIPEGYSVSREKKERFSLILESASTNQTSMYLCASRDGQGWSTEAFFGQGTRLTVV.

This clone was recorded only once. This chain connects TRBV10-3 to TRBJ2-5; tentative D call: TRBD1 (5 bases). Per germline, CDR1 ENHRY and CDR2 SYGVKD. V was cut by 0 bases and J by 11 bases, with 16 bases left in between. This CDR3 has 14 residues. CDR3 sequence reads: CAISESVRGGEQYF. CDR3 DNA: TGTGCCATCAGTGAGTCAGTAAGGGGCGGTGAGCAGTACTTC.

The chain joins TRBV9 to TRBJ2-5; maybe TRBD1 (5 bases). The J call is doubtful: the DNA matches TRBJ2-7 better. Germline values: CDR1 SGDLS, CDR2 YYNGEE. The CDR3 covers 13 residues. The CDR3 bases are TGTGCCAGCAGCGTAGATTGGGGCCGCGAGCAGTACTTC. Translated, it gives CASSVDWGREQYF.

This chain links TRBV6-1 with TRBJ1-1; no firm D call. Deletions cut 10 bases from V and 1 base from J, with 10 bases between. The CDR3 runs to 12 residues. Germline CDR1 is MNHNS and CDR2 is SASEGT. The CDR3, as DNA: TGTGCCACCTTGTTCGGGAACACTGAAGCTTTCTTT. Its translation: CATLFGNTEAFF.

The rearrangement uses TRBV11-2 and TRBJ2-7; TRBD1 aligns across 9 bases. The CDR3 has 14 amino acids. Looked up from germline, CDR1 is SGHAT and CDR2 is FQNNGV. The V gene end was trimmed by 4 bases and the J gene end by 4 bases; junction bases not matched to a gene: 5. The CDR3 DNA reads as TGTGCCAGCAGCTCGACAGGGGGTTTGTACGAGCAGTACTTC. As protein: CASSSTGGLYEQYF.